The next 4 T cell receptor beta chains were all read from a single sample in a study of T cell responses to AZD1222 COVID-19 vaccine. Assay used: immunoSEQ multiplex PCR; TCRdb lists only in-frame clones, some missing. This sample has 80,000 or so clones, with 70% to 90% found just once. This sample comprised peripheral blood, obtained on day 0 of AZD1222 vaccination. Every receptor here comes from an adult in good health.

V usage is TRBV11-2 and J usage is TRBJ1-6; TRBD1 might be the D (5 bases). Germline V lookup: CDR1 SGHAT, CDR2 FQNNGV. The V and J ends lost 5 bases and 9 bases respectively, with 17 bases between them. This CDR3 contains 15 residues. CDR3 nucleotides: TGTGCCAGCAGCCCATTGGACTGGGGCGGTTCACCCCTCCACTTT. This codes for CASSPLDWGGSPLHF. Full variable domain (remainder filled in from reference TRBV11-2 and TRBJ1-6): EAGVAQSPRYKIIEKRQSVAFWCNPISGHATLYWYQQILGQGPKLLIQFQNNGVVDDSQLPKDRFSAERLKGVDSTLKIQPAKLEDSAVYLCASSPLDWGGSPLHFGNGTRLTVT.

The gene calls are TRBV7-8 and TRBJ2-7, with D perhaps TRBD1 or TRBD2 (5 bases each). Trimming stripped 5 bases from V and 3 bases from J, with 14 bases between. CDR3 length: 14 residues. The germline V gene has CDR1 SGHVS and CDR2 FQNEAQ. The CDR3 is CASSRLGRNYEQYF. The CDR3 DNA follows: TGTGCCAGCAGCCGTTTGGGACGAAACTACGAGCAGTACTTC.

A single count supports this clone. The V and J genes are TRBV30 and TRBJ1-4, with TRBD1 identical over 9 bases. J lost 7 bases, V lost 5 bases, and 2 bases had no gene match. The CDR3 has 12 amino acids. The germline CDR1 and CDR2 sequences are GTSNPN and SVGIG (reference sequence). The CDR3 region is CAWGTGFEKLFF. CDR3 sequence (DNA): TGTGCCTGGGGGACAGGGTTTGAAAAACTGTTTTTT.

The chain combines TRBV12-3 or TRBV12-4 with TRBJ1-5; D uncertain. The CDR3 covers 13 residues. V gave up 6 bases and J gave up 6 bases, with 12 bases separating them. The CDR3 spells CASSTGSPQPQHF. The DNA of the CDR3 is TGTGCCAGCAGCACGGGGTCCCCTCAGCCCCAGCATTTT.